This T cell receptor (beta chain) was captured in a study of blood T cell repertoires in COVID-19. As for the study in general: The United States, Italy and Spain provided the acute and convalescent COVID-19 samples. T cells, B-cell-depleted T cells, or PBMCs supplied cDNA or gDNA.

In the authors' methods: Estimation of nucleated cell counts relied on the amplification of reference gene primers. The data were produced by immunoSEQ multiplex PCR, yet TCRdb's version contains in-frame clones alone and is incomplete. V and J calls and clone size follow that table, whereas D and trimming were derived from the DNA. The repertoire consists of about 180,000 clones, with over 80% occurring once and the leading ten covering over 7.5%. The V and J ends lost 8 bases and 2 bases respectively, with 13 bases between them. Per germline, CDR1 MNHEY and CDR2 SMNVEV (reference sequence). CDR3 length equals 13 residues.

This receptor was obtained from an older woman with acute or convalescent COVID-19. The chain links TRBV27 to TRBJ2-7; tentatively, D is TRBD1 (6 bases). The sample taken for sequencing was peripheral blood. The CDR3 coding sequence is TGTGCCAGCTCCGTTGGGGGCCCCTACGAGCAGTACTTC. Encoded protein: CASSVGGPYEQYF.